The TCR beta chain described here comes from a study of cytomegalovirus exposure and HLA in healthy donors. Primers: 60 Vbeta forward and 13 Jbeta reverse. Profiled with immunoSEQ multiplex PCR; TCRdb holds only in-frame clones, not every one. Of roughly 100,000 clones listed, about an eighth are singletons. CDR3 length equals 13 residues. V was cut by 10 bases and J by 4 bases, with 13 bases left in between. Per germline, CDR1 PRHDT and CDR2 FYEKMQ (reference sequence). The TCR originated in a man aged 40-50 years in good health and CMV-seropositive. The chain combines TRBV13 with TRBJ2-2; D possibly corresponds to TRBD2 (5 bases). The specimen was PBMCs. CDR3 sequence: CANGLRGTGELFF. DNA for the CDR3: TGTGCCAACGGACTCCGAGGCACCGGGGAGCTGTTTTTT.